This T cell receptor (beta chain) stems from a study of graft-versus-host responses after intestinal transplantation. Germline V lookup: CDR1 LNHDA, CDR2 SQIVND (reference sequence). The CDR3 totals 14 residues. Germline trimming cut 6 bases from V and 1 base from J; bases unmatched to any gene: 4. Produced via immunoSEQ multiplex PCR; TCRdb's table is partial and in-frame only. Here the sample spans some 96,000 clones, 80% to 95% being singletons. Sequencing was performed on PBMCs, taken about 440 days after intestinal transplant. The rearrangement joins TRBV19 to TRBJ2-7; 9 bases are shared with TRBD2. This clonotype was sampled from a human patient who received an intestinal transplant, so some T cells may come from the graft donor. CDR3 sequence reads: CASSRTSVSYEQYF. The CDR3 DNA follows: TGTGCCAGTAGCCGGACTAGCGTTTCCTACGAGCAGTACTTC.